A single sample gave rise to the 10 T cell receptor beta chains below, sequenced in a study of blood T cell repertoires in COVID-19. Here immunoSEQ multiplex PCR was the method, and the copy in TCRdb shows in-frame clones only, minus some. Of approximately 300,000 clones in the sample, around 86% were seen once. The sample was PBMCs or T cells enriched from blood (not recorded which). All receptors come from a man younger than 40 who had recovered from COVID-19.

This chain uses TRBV12-3 or TRBV12-4 with TRBJ1-3; the D is unclear. Trimming removed 4 bases from V and 3 bases from J, with 7 bases in between. This CDR3 has 13 amino acids. The chain's CDR3 is CASSSGFGNTIYF. CDR3 in DNA: TGTGCCAGCAGTTCGGGGTTTGGAAACACCATATATTTT.

Worth noting for this clone: Other nucleotide sequences in the sample specify the same CDR3. This chain links TRBV7-2 with TRBJ2-3; 15 bases match TRBD2. Germline V gene data show CDR1 as SGHTA and CDR2 as FQGNSA. V lost 3 bases to trimming and J lost 8 bases; unmatched junction nucleotides: 3. CDR3 length equals 15 residues. CDR3 nucleotides: TGTGCCAGCAGCTTGGGACTAGCGGGGGGTGGTACGCAGTATTTT. It specifies CASSLGLAGGGTQYF.

This rearrangement joins TRBV12-3 or TRBV12-4 to TRBJ1-3, with unresolved D. This CDR3 comprises 13 residues. Trimming removed 3 bases at V and 0 bases at J, with 3 bases between. DNA for the CDR3: TGTGCCAGCAGTTTTAACTCTGGAAACACCATATATTTT. Translating gives CASSFNSGNTIYF.

The CDR3 is CATEGRGPGTEAFF. The CDR3 region has the DNA TGTGCCACCGAAGGCAGGGGGCCGGGCACTGAAGCTTTCTTT. This sequence joins TRBV4-2 and TRBJ1-1; 8 nucleotides match TRBD1. Per germline, CDR1 LGHNA and CDR2 YNFKEQ. The CDR3 sequence is 14 residues long. Losses at the gene ends were 10 bases for V and 4 bases for J; bases not matched to a gene: 11.

In nucleotides, the CDR3 is TGCGCCAGCAGCTATACAGGGGACCCAAGATCTAACTATGGCTACACCTTC. This codes for CASSYTGDPRSNYGYTF. The genes are TRBV5-1 and TRBJ1-2; 7 bases are shared with TRBD1. The CDR3 runs 17 residues. J lost 0 bases, V lost 3 bases, and 11 bases had no gene match. Germline CDR1 and CDR2: SGHRS and YFSETQ.

This rearrangement joins TRBV29-1 to TRBJ2-1; TRBD1 agrees at 9 bases. Germline assignment: CDR1 SQVTM and CDR2 ANQGSEA. The CDR3 loop spans 16 amino acids. Trimming at V came to 7 bases and at J to 7 bases, leaving 17 bases not matched to a gene. Written as DNA, the CDR3 is TGCAGCGCCTCGCGGGGGTTTGACAGGGGGAAGAATGAGCAGTTCTTC. Its translation is CSASRGFDRGKNEQFF.

The sample holds a few counts of this clone. The rearrangement uses TRBV7-6 and TRBJ2-1; D call uncertain. Per germline, CDR1 SGHVS and CDR2 FNYEAQ. V was cut by 1 base and J by 0 bases, with 10 bases left in between. This CDR3 has 16 amino acids. CDR3 loop: CASSLDPPSSYNEQFF. Written as DNA, the CDR3 is TGTGCCAGCAGCTTAGACCCTCCTAGCTCCTACAATGAGCAGTTCTTC. Full variable domain (rest looked up from reference TRBV7-6 and TRBJ2-1): GAGVSQSPRYKVTKRGQDVALRCDPISGHVSLYWYRQALGQGPEFLTYFNYEAQQDKSGLPNDRFSAERPEGSISTLTIQRTEQRDSAMYRCASSLDPPSSYNEQFFGPGTRLTVL.

The CDR3, as DNA: TGCGCCAGCAGTGGACGGAGACAGGGAAACTCTGGAAACACCATATATTTT. It specifies CASSGRRQGNSGNTIYF. V and J are TRBV10-1 and TRBJ1-3, with 7 bases aligning to TRBD1. This CDR3 is built from 17 residues. Germline V gives CDR1 WNHNN, CDR2 SYGVQD (reference sequence). The J segment lost 0 bases and the V segment lost 4 bases, leaving 9 bases of the junction unmatched.

V and J are TRBV11-2 and TRBJ2-1; D is unclear. Germline CDR1 is SGHAT and CDR2 is FQNNGV. Trimming pared 6 bases from V and 4 bases from J, leaving 7 bases between. The CDR3 contains 12 residues. Here the CDR3 reads CASRYLYNEQFF. The CDR3 nucleotides are TGTGCCAGCAGGTACTTGTACAATGAGCAGTTCTTC.

The rearrangement uses TRBV9 and TRBJ2-7; 12 nucleotides line up with TRBD1. The germline V gene has CDR1 SGDLS and CDR2 YYNGEE. The junction had 4 bases not matched to a gene; V was cut back by 2 bases and J by 7 bases. The CDR3 contains 14 residues. CDR3 bases: TGTGCCAGCAGCGTGGGGACAGGGGGCTGGGAGCAGTACTTC. Amino acid sequence: CASSVGTGGWEQYF. The full variable domain, its missing parts supplied by reference TRBV9 and TRBJ2-7, is DSGVTQTPKHLITATGQRVTLRCSPRSGDLSVYWYQQSLDQGLQFLIQYYNGEERAKGNILERFSAQQFPDLHSELNLSSLELGDSALYFCASSVGTGGWEQYFGPGTRLTVT.